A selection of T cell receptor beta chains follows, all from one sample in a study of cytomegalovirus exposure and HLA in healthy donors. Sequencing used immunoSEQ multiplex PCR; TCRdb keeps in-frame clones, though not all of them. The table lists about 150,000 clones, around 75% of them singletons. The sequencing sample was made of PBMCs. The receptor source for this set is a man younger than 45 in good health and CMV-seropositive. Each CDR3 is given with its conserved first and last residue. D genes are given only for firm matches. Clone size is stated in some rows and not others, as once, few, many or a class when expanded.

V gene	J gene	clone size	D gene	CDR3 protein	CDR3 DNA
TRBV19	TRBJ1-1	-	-	CASSLGRDTEAFF	TGTGCCAGTAGTCTCGGGCGGGACACTGAAGCTTTCTTT
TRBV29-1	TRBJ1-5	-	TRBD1	CSVGTGGYQPQHF	TGCAGCGTGGGAACAGGGGGGTATCAGCCCCAGCATTTT
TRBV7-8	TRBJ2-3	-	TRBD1	CASSSSWPGQGADTQYF	TGTGCCAGCAGCTCCAGCTGGCCGGGACAGGGGGCAGATACGCAGTATTTT
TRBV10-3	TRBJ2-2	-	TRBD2	CAISESITSGTHTGELFF	TGTGCCATCAGTGAGTCGATAACTAGCGGGACACACACCGGGGAGCTGTTTTTT
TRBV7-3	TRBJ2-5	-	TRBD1	CASSLGTAPTQETQYF	TGTGCCAGCAGCCTTGGGACAGCACCTACCCAAGAGACCCAGTACTTC
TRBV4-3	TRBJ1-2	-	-	CASSSSRQTLDYGYTF	TGCGCCAGCAGCTCCTCCCGACAGACCCTTGACTATGGCTACACCTTC
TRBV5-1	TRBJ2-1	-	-	CASSSTSFYNEQFF	TGCGCCAGCAGCTCGACTAGTTTCTACAATGAGCAGTTCTTC
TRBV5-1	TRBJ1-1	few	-	CASSLAGATEAFF	TGCGCCAGCAGCTTGGCAGGGGCCACTGAAGCTTTCTTT
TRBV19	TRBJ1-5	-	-	CASSSREGRQPQHF	TGTGCCAGTAGTTCCCGGGAAGGGAGGCAGCCCCAGCATTTT
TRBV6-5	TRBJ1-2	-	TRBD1	CASSLGQGRDYGYTF	TGTGCCAGCAGTTTGGGACAGGGGAGGGACTATGGCTACACCTTC
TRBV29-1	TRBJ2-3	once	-	CSGAGSTDTQYF	TGCAGCGGGGCAGGGAGCACAGATACGCAGTATTTT
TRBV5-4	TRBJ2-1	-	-	CASSSKAPSSNLNEQFF	TGTGCCAGCAGCTCAAAGGCCCCTAGCTCTAACTTGAATGAGCAGTTCTTC
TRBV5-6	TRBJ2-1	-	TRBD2	CASSQAVLAGGEQFF	TGTGCCAGCAGCCAGGCGGTTCTAGCGGGGGGTGAGCAGTTCTTC
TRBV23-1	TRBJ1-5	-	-	CASSHWAPSNQPQHF	TGCGCCAGCAGTCATTGGGCCCCTAGCAATCAGCCCCAGCATTTT
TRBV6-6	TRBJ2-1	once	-	CASSYSTGEQFF	TGTGCCAGCAGTTACTCGACGGGTGAGCAGTTCTTC
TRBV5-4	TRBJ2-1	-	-	CASSFNNEQFF	TGTGCCAGCAGCTTTAACAATGAGCAGTTCTTC
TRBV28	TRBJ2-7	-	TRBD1	CASSEGQSYEQYF	TGTGCCAGCAGCGAGGGACAGTCCTACGAGCAGTACTTC
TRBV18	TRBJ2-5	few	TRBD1	CASSLNRGLEETQYF	TGTGCCAGCTCACTAAACAGGGGGCTTGAAGAGACCCAGTACTTC
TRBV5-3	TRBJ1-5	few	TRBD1	CARSRRQGSQPQHF	TGTGCCAGAAGTCGAAGACAGGGGAGCCAGCCCCAGCATTTT
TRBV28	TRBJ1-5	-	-	CASREGGINQPQHF	TGTGCCAGCAGGGAGGGGGGGATCAATCAGCCCCAGCATTTT
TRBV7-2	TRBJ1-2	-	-	CASSLDVTVMGYGYTF	TGTGCCAGCAGCTTAGACGTGACAGTTATGGGCTATGGCTACACCTTC
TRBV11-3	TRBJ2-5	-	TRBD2	CASSQGTSGGLQETQYF	TGTGCCAGCAGCCAGGGGACTAGCGGGGGCCTACAAGAGACCCAGTACTTC
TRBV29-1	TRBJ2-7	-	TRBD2	CSAAREVEREQYF	TGCAGCGCCGCTCGGGAGGTGGAGAGAGAGCAGTACTTC
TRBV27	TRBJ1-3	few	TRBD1	CASSTTGAGNTIYF	TGTGCCAGCAGTACGACAGGGGCAGGAAACACCATATATTTT